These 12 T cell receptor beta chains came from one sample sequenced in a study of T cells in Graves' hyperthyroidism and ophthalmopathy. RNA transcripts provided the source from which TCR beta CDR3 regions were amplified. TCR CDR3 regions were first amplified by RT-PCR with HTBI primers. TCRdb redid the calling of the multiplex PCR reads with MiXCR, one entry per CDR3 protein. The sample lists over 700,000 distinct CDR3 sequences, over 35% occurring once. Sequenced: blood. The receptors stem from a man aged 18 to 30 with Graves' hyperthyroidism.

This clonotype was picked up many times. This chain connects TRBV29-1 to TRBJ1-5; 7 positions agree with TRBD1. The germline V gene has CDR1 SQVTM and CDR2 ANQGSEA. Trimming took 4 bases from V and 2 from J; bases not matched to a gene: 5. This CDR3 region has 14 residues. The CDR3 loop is CSVGDSPGNQPQHF. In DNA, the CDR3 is TGCAGCGTTGGGGACAGTCCGGGCAATCAGCCCCAGCATTTT.

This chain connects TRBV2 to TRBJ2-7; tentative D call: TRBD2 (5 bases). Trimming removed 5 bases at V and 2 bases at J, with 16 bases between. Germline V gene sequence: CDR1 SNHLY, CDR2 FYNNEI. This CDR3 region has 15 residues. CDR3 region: CASSRLLADPYEQYF. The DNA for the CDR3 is TGTGCCAGCAGTAGACTTCTAGCAGACCCCTACGAGCAGTACTTC.

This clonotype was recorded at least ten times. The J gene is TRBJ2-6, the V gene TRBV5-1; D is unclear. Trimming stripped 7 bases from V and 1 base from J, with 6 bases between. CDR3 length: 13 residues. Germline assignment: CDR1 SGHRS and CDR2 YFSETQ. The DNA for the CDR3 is TGCGCCAGCTTCTCTTCTGGGGCCAACGTCCTGACTTTC. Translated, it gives CASFSSGANVLTF. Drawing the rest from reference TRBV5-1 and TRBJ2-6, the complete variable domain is KAGVTQTPRYLIKTRGQQVTLSCSPISGHRSVSWYQQTPGQGLQFLFEYFSETQRNKGNFPGRFSGRQFSNSRSEMNVSTLELGDSALYLCASFSSGANVLTFGAGSRLTVL.

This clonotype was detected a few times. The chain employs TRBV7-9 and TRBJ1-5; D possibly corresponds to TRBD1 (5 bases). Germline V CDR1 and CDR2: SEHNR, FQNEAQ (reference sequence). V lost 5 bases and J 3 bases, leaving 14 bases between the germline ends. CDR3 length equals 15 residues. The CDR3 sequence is CASSVGRVDNQPQHF. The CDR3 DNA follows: TGTGCCAGCAGCGTGGGCAGGGTGGACAATCAGCCCCAGCATTTT.

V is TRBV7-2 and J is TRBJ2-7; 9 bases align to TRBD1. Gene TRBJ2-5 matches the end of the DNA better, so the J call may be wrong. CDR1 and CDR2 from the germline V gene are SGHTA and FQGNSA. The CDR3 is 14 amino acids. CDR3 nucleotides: TGTGCCAGCGGCCAGACAGGGGGCCAAGAGACCCAGTACTTC. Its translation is CASGQTGGQETQYF.

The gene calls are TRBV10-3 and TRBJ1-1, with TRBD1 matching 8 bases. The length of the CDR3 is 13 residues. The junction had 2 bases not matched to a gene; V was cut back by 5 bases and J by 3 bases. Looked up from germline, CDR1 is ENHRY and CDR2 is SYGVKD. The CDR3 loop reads CAISLQGDTEAFF. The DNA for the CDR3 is TGTGCCATCAGTTTACAGGGGGACACTGAAGCTTTCTTT.

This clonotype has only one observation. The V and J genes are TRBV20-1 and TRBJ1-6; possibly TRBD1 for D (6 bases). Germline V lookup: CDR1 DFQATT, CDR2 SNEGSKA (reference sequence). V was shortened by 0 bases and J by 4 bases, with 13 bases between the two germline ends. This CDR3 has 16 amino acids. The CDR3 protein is CSARDGTSVYNSPLHF. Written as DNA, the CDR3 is TGCAGTGCTAGAGACGGGACATCGGTGTATAATTCACCCCTCCACTTT.

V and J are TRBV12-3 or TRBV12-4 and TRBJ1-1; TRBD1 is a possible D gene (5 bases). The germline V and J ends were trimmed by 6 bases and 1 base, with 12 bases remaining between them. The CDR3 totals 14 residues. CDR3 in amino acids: CASSPPQGNTEAFF. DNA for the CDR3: TGTGCCAGCAGCCCCCCGCAGGGGAACACTGAAGCTTTCTTT.

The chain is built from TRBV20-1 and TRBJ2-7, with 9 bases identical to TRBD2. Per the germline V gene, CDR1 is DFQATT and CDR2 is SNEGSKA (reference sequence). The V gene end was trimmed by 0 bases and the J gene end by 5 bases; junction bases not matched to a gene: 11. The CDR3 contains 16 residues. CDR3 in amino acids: CSARDPRGRANDEQYF. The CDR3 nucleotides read TGCAGTGCTAGAGATCCTCGCGGGAGGGCCAATGACGAGCAGTACTTC.

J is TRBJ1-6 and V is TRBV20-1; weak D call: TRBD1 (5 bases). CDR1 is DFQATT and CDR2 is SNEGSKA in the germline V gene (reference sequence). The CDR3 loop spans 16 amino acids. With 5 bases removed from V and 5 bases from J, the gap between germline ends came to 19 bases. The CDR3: CSAPQTDSHDNSPLHF. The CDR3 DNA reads TGCAGTGCTCCCCAAACCGACAGCCACGATAATTCACCCCTCCACTTT.

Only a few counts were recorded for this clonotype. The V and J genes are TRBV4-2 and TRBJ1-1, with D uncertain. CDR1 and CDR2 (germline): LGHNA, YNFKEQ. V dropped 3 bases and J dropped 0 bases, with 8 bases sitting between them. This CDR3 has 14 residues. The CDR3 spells CASSHEALNTEAFF. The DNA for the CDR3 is TGTGCCAGCAGCCACGAGGCCTTGAACACTGAAGCTTTCTTT.

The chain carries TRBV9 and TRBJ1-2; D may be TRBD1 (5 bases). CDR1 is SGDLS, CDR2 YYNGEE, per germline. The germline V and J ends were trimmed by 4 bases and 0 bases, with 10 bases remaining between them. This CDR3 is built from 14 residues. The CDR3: CASSLGTSNYGYTF. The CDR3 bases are TGTGCCAGCAGCCTCGGGACTTCTAACTATGGCTACACCTTC. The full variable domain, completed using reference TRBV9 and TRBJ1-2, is DSGVTQTPKHLITATGQRVTLRCSPRSGDLSVYWYQQSLDQGLQFLIQYYNGEERAKGNILERFSAQQFPDLHSELNLSSLELGDSALYFCASSLGTSNYGYTFGSGTRLTVV.